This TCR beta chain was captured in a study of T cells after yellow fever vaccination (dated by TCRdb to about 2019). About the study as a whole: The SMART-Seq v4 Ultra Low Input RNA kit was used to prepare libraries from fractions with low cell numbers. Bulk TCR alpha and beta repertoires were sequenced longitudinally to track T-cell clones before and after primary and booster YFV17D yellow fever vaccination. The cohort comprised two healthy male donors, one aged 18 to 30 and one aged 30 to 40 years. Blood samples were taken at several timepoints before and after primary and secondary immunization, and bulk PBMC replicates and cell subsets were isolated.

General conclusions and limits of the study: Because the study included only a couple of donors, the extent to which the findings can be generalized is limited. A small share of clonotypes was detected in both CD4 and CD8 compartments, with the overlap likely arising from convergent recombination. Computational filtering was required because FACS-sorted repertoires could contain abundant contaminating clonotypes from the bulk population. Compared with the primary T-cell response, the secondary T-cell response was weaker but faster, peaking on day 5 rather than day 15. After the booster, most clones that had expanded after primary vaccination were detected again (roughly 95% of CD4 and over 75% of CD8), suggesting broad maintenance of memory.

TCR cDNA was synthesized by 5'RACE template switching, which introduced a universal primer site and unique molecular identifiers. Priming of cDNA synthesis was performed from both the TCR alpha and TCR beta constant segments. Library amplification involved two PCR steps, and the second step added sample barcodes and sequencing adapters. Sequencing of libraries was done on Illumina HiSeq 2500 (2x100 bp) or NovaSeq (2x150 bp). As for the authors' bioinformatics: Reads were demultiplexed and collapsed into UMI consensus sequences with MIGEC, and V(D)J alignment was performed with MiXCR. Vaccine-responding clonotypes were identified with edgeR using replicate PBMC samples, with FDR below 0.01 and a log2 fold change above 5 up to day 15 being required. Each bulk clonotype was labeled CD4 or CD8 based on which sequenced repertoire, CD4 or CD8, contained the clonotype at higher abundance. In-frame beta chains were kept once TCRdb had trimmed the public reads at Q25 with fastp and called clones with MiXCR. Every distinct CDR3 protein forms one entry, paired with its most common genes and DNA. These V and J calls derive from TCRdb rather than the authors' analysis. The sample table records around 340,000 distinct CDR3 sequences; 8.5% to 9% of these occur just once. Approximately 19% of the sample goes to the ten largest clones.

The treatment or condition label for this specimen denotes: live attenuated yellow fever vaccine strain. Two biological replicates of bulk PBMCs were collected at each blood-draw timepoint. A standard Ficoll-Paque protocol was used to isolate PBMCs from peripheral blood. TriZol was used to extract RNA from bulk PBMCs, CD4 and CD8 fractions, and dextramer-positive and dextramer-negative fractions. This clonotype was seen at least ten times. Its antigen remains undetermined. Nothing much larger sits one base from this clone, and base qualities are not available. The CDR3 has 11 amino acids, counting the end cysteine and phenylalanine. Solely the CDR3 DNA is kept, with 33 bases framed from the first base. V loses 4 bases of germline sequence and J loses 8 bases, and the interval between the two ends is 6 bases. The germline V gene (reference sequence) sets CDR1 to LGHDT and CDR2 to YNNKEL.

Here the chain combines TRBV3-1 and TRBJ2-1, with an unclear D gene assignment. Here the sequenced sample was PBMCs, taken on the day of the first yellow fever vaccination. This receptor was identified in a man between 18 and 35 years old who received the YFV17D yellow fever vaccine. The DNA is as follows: TGTGCCAGCAGCCTGGGGTATGAGCAGTTCTTC. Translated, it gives CASSLGYEQFF.